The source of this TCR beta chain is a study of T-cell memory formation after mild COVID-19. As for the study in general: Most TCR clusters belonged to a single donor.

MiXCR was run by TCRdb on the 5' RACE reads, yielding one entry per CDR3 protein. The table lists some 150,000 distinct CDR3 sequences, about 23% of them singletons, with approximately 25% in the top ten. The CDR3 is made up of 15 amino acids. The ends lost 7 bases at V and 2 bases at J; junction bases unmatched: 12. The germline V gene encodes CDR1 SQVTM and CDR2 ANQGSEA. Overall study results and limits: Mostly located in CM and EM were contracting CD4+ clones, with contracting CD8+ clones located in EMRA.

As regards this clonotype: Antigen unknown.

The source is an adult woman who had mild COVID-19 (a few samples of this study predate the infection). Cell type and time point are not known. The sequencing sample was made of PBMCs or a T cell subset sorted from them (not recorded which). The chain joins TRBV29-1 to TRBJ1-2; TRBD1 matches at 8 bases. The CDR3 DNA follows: TGCAGCGCCGTGACAGGGGAGGACGGAAACTATGGCTACACCTTC. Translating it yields CSAVTGEDGNYGYTF.